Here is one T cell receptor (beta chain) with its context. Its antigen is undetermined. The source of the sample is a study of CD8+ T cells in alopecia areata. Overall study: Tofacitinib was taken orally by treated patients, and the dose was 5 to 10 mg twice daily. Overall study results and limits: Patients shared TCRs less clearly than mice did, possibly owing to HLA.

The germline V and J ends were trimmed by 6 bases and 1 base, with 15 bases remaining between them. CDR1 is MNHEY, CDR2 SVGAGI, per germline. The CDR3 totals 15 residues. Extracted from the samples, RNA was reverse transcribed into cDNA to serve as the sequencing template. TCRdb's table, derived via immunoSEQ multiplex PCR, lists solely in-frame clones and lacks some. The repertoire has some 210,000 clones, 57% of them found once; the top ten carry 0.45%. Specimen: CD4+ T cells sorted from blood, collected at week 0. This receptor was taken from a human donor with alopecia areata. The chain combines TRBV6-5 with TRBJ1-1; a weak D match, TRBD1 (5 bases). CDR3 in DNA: TGTGCCAGCAGCCTCCTAGGGCAGGGGAACACTGAAGCTTTCTTT. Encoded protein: CASSLLGQGNTEAFF.